This T cell receptor beta chain was sequenced for a study of blood T cell repertoires in COVID-19. Study background: Acute and convalescent COVID-19 samples came from the United States, Italy and Spain. T cells, B-cell-depleted T cells, or PBMCs supplied cDNA or gDNA.

The authors' processing: From reference gene primer amplification, estimates of nucleated cell counts were derived. The assay was immunoSEQ multiplex PCR, and TCRdb's table has in-frame clones only and misses some. Clone size and V and J calls were adopted from that table, with D and trimming inferred from the DNA. The sample lists about 140,000 clones, about 80% occurring once. Trimming removed 5 bases from V and 6 bases from J, with 25 bases in between. The CDR3 contains 17 residues. From germline, CDR1 is SGHTA and CDR2 FQGNSA. This sequence was found in a woman in her sixties with acute or convalescent COVID-19. The chain carries TRBV7-2 and TRBJ1-2; D is possibly TRBD1 (5 bases). Sequences were obtained from peripheral blood. The CDR3 nucleotides are TGTGCCAGCAGCCTCGGTGTGGGCCGGGGGGTATATCATGGCTACACCTTC. It encodes CASSLGVGRGVYHGYTF. The variable domain in full, completed from reference TRBV7-2 and TRBJ1-2, reads GAGVSQSPSNKVTEKGKDVELRCDPISGHTALYWYRQSLGQGLEFLIYFQGNSAPDKSGLPSDRFSAERTGGSVSTLTIQRTQQEDSAVYLCASSLGVGRGVYHGYTFGSGTRLTVV.